A selection of T cell receptor beta chains follows, all from one sample in a study of shared clonotypes between healthy human individuals. Clones were sequenced by immunoSEQ multiplex PCR, and TCRdb holds only the in-frame ones, with some missing. This sample has about 610,000 clones, with 97% found just once. Material for sequencing was naive CD4+ T cells sorted from blood. All receptors derive from a woman between 25 and 40 years old in good health. CDR3s leave out the opening cysteine and the closing phenylalanine or tryptophan. A D gene is named only where the DNA matches it firmly.

CDR3 length,D gene,J gene,V gene,CDR3 protein
13,.,TRBJ2-6,TRBV5-1,ASTPTRAGANVLT
11,.,TRBJ1-5,TRBV30,ACQTDRYQPQH
10,.,TRBJ1-6,TRBV11-2,ASSSNNSPLH
13,TRBD1,TRBJ2-7,TRBV4-1,ASSQGPGQSYEQY
12,.,TRBJ2-7,TRBV6-1,ASSAGTGSYEQY
13,TRBD1,TRBJ1-5,TRBV27,ASSPRDSYNQPQH
13,.,TRBJ1-2,TRBV13,ASSLRSIHGYGYT
9,.,TRBJ2-7,TRBV20-1,SARNSYEQY
13,.,TRBJ2-7,TRBV6-1,ASSDTLGDIRKQY
13,.,TRBJ2-3,TRBV7-8,ASSLAPTVGDTQY
12,TRBD1,TRBJ1-3,TRBV5-4,ASSWDRGGNTIY
15,TRBD1,TRBJ1-1,TRBV5-1,ASSLWGDRAMNTEAF
7,.,TRBJ1-1,TRBV7-9,ALGTEAF
15,.,.,TRBV28,ASSLRPVRGANYEQY
9,.,TRBJ2-3,TRBV6-6,ASSRDIVTY
13,TRBD2,TRBJ2-1,TRBV5-1,ASSQTSGLYNEQF
11,TRBD1,TRBJ2-3,TRBV19,ASSDRAADTQY
12,.,TRBJ2-1,TRBV5-1,ASSLLQQGNEQF
13,TRBD2,TRBJ2-5,TRBV2,ASSEGLAGPETQY
13,TRBD1,.,TRBV7-9,ASSPPDRRAYEQY
13,TRBD2,TRBJ2-7,TRBV28,ASSLRLAGAREQY
13,TRBD2,TRBJ2-1,TRBV28,ASSFGSGSYNEQF
11,.,TRBJ2-7,TRBV10-2,ASSSGIGYEQY
14,.,TRBJ2-2,TRBV5-6,ASSLFYTSHTGELF
13,TRBD1,TRBJ1-1,TRBV6-6,ASSYSTGVGTEAF
10,.,TRBJ2-1,TRBV4-1,ASSQAGREQF
12,.,TRBJ2-5,TRBV19,ASSTLPFQETQY
12,TRBD1,TRBJ1-1,TRBV28,ASIPAGGTTEAF
13,TRBD1,TRBJ1-6,TRBV28,ASSDHLRGHSPLH
12,TRBD2,TRBJ2-3,TRBV2,ATSPSGRLDTQY
16,TRBD2,TRBJ2-1,TRBV5-6,ASSHPGLAGVSGNQQF
12,TRBD1,TRBJ1-5,TRBV2,ASRGQNSNQPQH
12,.,TRBJ2-2,TRBV2,ASRGRTNTGELF
14,.,TRBJ1-1,TRBV5-1,ASATGSRAGDTEAF
13,.,TRBJ2-7,TRBV6-1,ASSEAVAVIYEQY
9,.,TRBJ2-1,TRBV14,ASSQFGPEF
9,.,TRBJ2-4,TRBV29-1,SVAFSNIQY
12,.,TRBJ2-2,TRBV5-6,ASSIDGSTGELF
12,TRBD2,TRBJ2-5,TRBV9,ASSATSAQETQY
14,.,TRBJ2-2,TRBV11-3,ASSRSRSSNTGELF
10,TRBD1,TRBJ1-1,TRBV14,ASSQTGAEAF
15,TRBD2,TRBJ2-7,TRBV29-1,SVGKRLAGGVPYEQY
13,TRBD1,TRBJ1-2,TRBV19,AIKTGGAGNYGYT
9,.,TRBJ2-3,TRBV29-1,SVEVLNTQY
13,TRBD1,TRBJ1-1,TRBV19,ASSRDSGMNTEAF
13,.,TRBJ1-5,TRBV5-1,ASRRDGGSNQPQH